This TCR beta chain is drawn from a study of blood T cell repertoires in COVID-19. The wider study: Researchers got acute and convalescent COVID-19 samples from the United States, Italy and Spain. PBMCs, B-cell-depleted T cells, or T cells were the source of the cDNA or gDNA that made up the material.

Generated by immunoSEQ multiplex PCR, the TCRdb table keeps only in-frame clones and is missing some. Among almost 500,000 clones listed, 88% were seen once. Those enrolled, adults aged about 18 to 89 years, came from 20 to 25 US areas. The CDR3 is 15 amino acids. V was clipped by 3 bases and J by 8 bases; unmatched bases: 8. Looked up from germline, CDR1 is LGHDT and CDR2 is YNNKEL (reference sequence). The source material was PBMCs or T cells enriched from blood (not recorded which). The chain carries TRBV3-1 (or the pseudogene TRBV3-2) and TRBJ1-2; 11 bases agree with TRBD1. This receptor was obtained from an older woman who had recovered from COVID-19. The chain's CDR3 is CASSQKDRGRKGYTF. The CDR3 bases are TGTGCCAGCAGCCAGAAGGACAGGGGGCGAAAAGGCTACACCTTC.